Listed here are 8 T cell receptor beta chains from one sample, sequenced in a study of T cells in Graves' hyperthyroidism and ophthalmopathy. RNA transcripts yielded amplified TCR beta CDR3 regions. First-round RT-PCR targeting the TCR CDR3 was performed with the HTBI primer set. TCRdb redid the calling of the multiplex PCR reads with MiXCR, one entry per CDR3 protein. The sample contains about 350,000 distinct CDR3 sequences, about 14% of which appear only once. Sequencing was performed on blood. The origin of the receptors is a woman aged 30 to 39 with Graves' hyperthyroidism.

In its sample, this clonotype was seen many times. This chain connects TRBV6-1 to TRBJ2-5; 12 nucleotides line up with TRBD1. V lost 1 base to trimming and J lost 0 bases; unmatched junction nucleotides: 0. Germline V gene sequence: CDR1 MNHNS, CDR2 SASEGT. There are 16 residues in the CDR3. CDR3 loop: CASSEGDRGHQETQYF. The CDR3 region has the DNA TGTGCCAGCAGTGAAGGGGACAGGGGGCACCAAGAGACCCAGTACTTC.

This clonotype was observed a few times. The chain couples TRBV10-2 to TRBJ1-5; D is possibly TRBD1 (6 bases). V was trimmed by 8 bases and J by 1 base, leaving 18 bases between them. CDR1 is WSHSY, CDR2 SAAADI, per germline. CDR3 length: 16 amino acids. The CDR3 protein is CASRESGQLSNQPQHF. The CDR3 DNA is TGCGCCAGCCGGGAGAGCGGACAGCTGAGCAATCAGCCCCAGCATTTT.

This chain connects TRBV6-1 to TRBJ2-7, with D perhaps matching TRBD2 (5 bases). The CDR3 runs 12 residues. Trimming stripped 6 bases from V and 4 bases from J, with 10 bases between. Germline V CDR1 and CDR2: MNHNS, SASEGT. This CDR3 is CASSAGIYEQYF. The CDR3 DNA reads as TGTGCCAGCAGCGCGGGCATTTACGAGCAGTACTTC.

Only a few counts were recorded for this clonotype. In DNA form, the CDR3 reads TGTGCCAGCAGCTTAGGATACGCGGGGGCGTCAGATACGCAGTATTTT. Its translation is CASSLGYAGASDTQYF. The chain employs TRBV7-9 and TRBJ2-3; a weak D match, TRBD2 (7 bases). This CDR3 contains 16 residues. V was trimmed by 1 base and J by 4 bases, leaving 15 bases between them. Germline V CDR1 and CDR2: SEHNR, FQNEAQ (reference sequence). Supplemented by reference TRBV7-9 and TRBJ2-3, the full variable domain reads DTGVSQNPRHKITKRGQNVTFRCDPISEHNRLYWYRQTLGQGPEFLTYFQNEAQLEKSRLLSDRFSAERPKGSFSTLEIQRTEQGDSAMYLCASSLGYAGASDTQYFGPGTRLTVL.

In this sample, this clonotype turned up a few times. V gene TRBV7-3 combines with J gene TRBJ1-4; 7 bases line up with TRBD1. The ends lost 3 bases at V and 9 bases at J; junction bases unmatched: 7. Germline V gene data show CDR1 as SGHTA and CDR2 as FQGTGA. The CDR3 loop spans 14 amino acids. The CDR3 sequence: CASSFDREYQKLFF. CDR3 in DNA: TGTGCCAGCAGCTTTGACAGGGAGTATCAAAAACTGTTTTTT.

The chain combines TRBV24-1 with TRBJ2-7; D is unresolved. V was clipped by 9 bases and J by 3 bases, with 14 bases between them. The CDR3 is 13 residues long. Germline loops: CDR1 KGHDR, CDR2 SFDVKD. The CDR3 loop reads CATSGQPNYEQYF. Written as DNA, the CDR3 is TGTGCCACCTCTGGCCAGCCCAACTACGAGCAGTACTTC.

V and J are TRBV7-9 and TRBJ2-3; 7 bases match TRBD2. The J segment lost 3 bases and the V segment lost 6 bases, leaving 3 bases of the junction unmatched. The CDR3 spans 13 residues. Germline V CDR1 and CDR2: SEHNR, FQNEAQ (reference sequence). The CDR3 sequence: CASRSSGTDTQYF. As DNA, the CDR3 is TGTGCCAGCAGGTCTAGCGGTACAGATACGCAGTATTTT.

Details on this clonotype: It is unclear where the CDR3 begins or ends on the DNA, so no DNA is shown, and the CDR3 is as TCRdb lists it. The J gene is TRBJ2-7, the V gene TRBV11-2; the table's D call TRBD1 went unverified against the DNA. From germline, CDR1 is SGHAT and CDR2 FQNNGV. The CDR3 numbers 22 amino acids, ends counted. The CDR3: CASSFYICSARGPGQNYYEQYF.